The T cell receptor (beta chain) under discussion was sequenced for a study of CD8 T cells in Susac syndrome. Study-level results: Repertoires of Susac syndrome CD4+ T cells lacked clonal expansion.

FACS was used to enrich TEMRA cells, whereas the CD8+ and CD4+ T cells were obtained by negative isolation. On this clonotype itself: Antigen specificity is unknown.

Random hexamers were used to reverse transcribe an amount of roughly 0.45 to 1 ug RNA. An immunoSEQ multiplex PCR generated amplified TCR beta CDR3 products spanning 54 Vbeta and 13 Jbeta. A single record per CDR3 protein comes from TCRdb applying MiXCR to the immunoSEQ multiplex PCR reads. The sample records roughly 190,000 distinct CDR3 sequences, roughly 90% being singletons. This CDR3 has 14 residues. CDR1 MNHEY and CDR2 SMNVEV come from the germline V gene (reference sequence). With 4 bases clipped from V and 3 bases from J, the junction kept 3 bases outside the gene matches. Sequences were obtained from CD4+ T cells from PBMCs. The TCR comes from a human donor with Susac syndrome. This chain joins TRBV27 and TRBJ2-1; 7 bases agree with TRBD1. The CDR3 nucleotides read TGTGCCAGCAGTTACAGGGGAAACTACAATGAGCAGTTCTTC. Its translation: CASSYRGNYNEQFF.